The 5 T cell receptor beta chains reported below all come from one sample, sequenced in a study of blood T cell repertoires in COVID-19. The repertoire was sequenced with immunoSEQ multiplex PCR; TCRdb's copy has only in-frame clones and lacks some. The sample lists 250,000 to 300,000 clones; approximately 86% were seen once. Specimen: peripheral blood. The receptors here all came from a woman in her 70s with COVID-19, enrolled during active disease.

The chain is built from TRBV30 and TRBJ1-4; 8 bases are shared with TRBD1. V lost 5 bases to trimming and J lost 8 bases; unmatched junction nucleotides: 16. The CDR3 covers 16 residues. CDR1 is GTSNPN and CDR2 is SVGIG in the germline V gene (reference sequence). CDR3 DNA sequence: TGTGCCTGGTCCCCCATTCCCGGGACAGGAGGAGAAAAACTGTTTTTT. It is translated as CAWSPIPGTGGEKLFF.

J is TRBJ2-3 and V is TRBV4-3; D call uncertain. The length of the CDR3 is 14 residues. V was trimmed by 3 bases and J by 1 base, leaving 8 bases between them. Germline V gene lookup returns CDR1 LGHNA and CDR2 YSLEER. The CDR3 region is CASSQAERTDTQYF. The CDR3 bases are TGCGCCAGCAGCCAGGCGGAGCGCACAGATACGCAGTATTTT.

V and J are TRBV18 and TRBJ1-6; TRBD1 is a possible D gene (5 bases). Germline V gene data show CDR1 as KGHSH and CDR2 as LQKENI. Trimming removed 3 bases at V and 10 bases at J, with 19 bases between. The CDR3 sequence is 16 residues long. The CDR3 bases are TGTGCCAGCTCACCTGCCCTGGGGAGGGGCGCGTCACCCCTCCACTTT. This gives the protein CASSPALGRGASPLHF.

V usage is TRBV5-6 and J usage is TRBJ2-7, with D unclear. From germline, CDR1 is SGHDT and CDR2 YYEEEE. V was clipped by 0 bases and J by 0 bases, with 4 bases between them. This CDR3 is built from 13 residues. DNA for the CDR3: TGTGCCAGCAGCTTGGGCAGCTCCTACGAGCAGTACTTC. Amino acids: CASSLGSSYEQYF.

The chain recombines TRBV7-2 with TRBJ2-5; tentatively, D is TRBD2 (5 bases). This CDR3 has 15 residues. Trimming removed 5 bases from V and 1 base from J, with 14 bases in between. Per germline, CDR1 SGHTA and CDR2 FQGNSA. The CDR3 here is CASSPRTGLQETQYF. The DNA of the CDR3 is TGTGCCAGCAGCCCCAGGACTGGACTCCAAGAGACCCAGTACTTC.